This T cell receptor (beta chain) derives from a study of T cell changes during pregnancy in multiple sclerosis. Produced via immunoSEQ multiplex PCR; TCRdb's table is partial and in-frame only. The data contain tens of thousands of clones, roughly 91% of them singletons. V was pared by 4 bases and J by 3 bases, with 6 bases of the junction left unmatched. This CDR3 contains 14 residues. In germline, CDR1 is SNHLY, CDR2 FYNNEI. The sequencing used peripheral blood, collected in the third trimester of pregnancy. The chain is built from TRBV2 and TRBJ2-7; TRBD1 matches at 7 bases. The TCR comes from a female donor in good health, enrolled as a control in a pregnancy study. DNA for the CDR3: TGTGCCAGCAGTGCGGACAGGACAAACTACGAGCAGTACTTC. Translation gives CASSADRTNYEQYF.